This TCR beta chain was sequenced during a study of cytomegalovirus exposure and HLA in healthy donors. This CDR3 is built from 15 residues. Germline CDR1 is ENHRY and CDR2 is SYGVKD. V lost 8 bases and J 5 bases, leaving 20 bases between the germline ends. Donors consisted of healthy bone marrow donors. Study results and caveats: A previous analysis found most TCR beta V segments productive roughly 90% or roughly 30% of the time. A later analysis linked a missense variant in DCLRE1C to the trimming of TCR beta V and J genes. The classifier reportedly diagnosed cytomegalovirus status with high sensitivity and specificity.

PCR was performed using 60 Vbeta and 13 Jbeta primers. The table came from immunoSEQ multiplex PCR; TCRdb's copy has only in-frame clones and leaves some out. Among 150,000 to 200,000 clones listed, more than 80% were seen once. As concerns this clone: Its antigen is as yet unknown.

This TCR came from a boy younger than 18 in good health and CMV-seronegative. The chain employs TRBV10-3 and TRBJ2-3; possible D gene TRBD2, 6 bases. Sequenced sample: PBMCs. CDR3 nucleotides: TGTGCCATCTGCCCCCGGGACTGCCCACAAGATACGCAGTATTTT. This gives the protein CAICPRDCPQDTQYF.